The clone carrying this T cell receptor beta chain was seen more than once but under ten times. Its cognate antigen is unknown. In TCRdb, the RT-PCR reads were re-called with MiXCR into one record per CDR3 protein. Among roughly 160,000 distinct CDR3 sequences listed, roughly a tenth were seen once. The sample comes from a study of response to subunit inactivated influenza vaccine. Study-level results: New T cells are recruited in small numbers by each seasonal influenza vaccination, according to the authors' suggestion.

The CDR3 consists of 16 residues. Germline CDR1 and CDR2: ENHRY and SYGVKD. Trimming at V came to 6 bases and at J to 1 base, leaving 2 bases not matched to a gene. V usage is TRBV10-3 and J usage is TRBJ2-2, with 13 bases lining up with TRBD2. This receptor was identified in a man in his fifties who received an inactivated influenza vaccine. The sequenced sample was non-naive T cells sorted from PBMCs, obtained 45 days after vaccination. DNA for the CDR3: TGTGCCATCAGCCGGACTAGCGGGGGGAACACCGGGGAGCTGTTTTTT. It encodes CAISRTSGGNTGELFF.